This TCR beta chain was captured by sequencing in a study of cytomegalovirus exposure and HLA in healthy donors. Whole-study context: Previous work identified 120 million or so unique TCR beta sequences from roughly 180 million T cells.

This CDR3 is built from 17 residues. Germline V gene sequence: CDR1 MDHEN, CDR2 SYDVKM. The trim removed 9 bases at V and 0 bases at J, leaving 13 bases unmatched. As to this clone: Its antigen is not known.

Study-level findings and limits: In an earlier analysis, in 540 or so donors, most V segments appeared productive either ~90% or ~30% of the time. HLA allele associations emerged for 17,000 or so TCR beta sequences in a later analysis, at 0.05 false discovery rate.

PCR employed 60 Vbeta and 13 Jbeta primers. This table comes from immunoSEQ multiplex PCR, and its TCRdb copy is limited to in-frame clones, with some not included. The sample holds over 140,000 clones; approximately 80% are singletons and the top ten take 2% to 2.5%. This chain joins TRBV28 and TRBJ2-3, with 9 bases identical to TRBD1. Specimen: PBMCs. The sequence came from a man aged 45-60 years in good health and CMV-seronegative. DNA of the CDR3: TGTGCCAGTCCCCGGGACAGGGTGATCTCTAGCACAGATACGCAGTATTTT. Translated: CASPRDRVISSTDTQYF.